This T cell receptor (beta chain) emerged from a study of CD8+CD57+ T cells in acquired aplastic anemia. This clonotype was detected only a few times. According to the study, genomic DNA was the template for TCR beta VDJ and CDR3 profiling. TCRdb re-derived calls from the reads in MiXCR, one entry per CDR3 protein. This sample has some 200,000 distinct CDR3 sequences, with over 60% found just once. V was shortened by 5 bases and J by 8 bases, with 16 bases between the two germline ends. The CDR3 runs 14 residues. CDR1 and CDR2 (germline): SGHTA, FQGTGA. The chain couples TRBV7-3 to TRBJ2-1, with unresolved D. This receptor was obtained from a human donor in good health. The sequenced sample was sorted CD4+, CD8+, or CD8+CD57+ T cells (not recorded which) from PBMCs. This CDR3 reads CASSPIGRPDEQFF. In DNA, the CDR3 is TGTGCCAGCAGCCCGATCGGGCGGCCGGATGAGCAGTTCTTC.